This T cell receptor (beta chain) is drawn from a study of siplizumab effects on memory and regulatory T cells. Study observations and caveats: Naive T cells seemed more diverse than memory cells; they also seemed major alloresponse contributors.

Deletions cut 7 bases from V and 3 bases from J, with 10 bases between. The CDR3 consists of 11 residues. Per germline, CDR1 DFQATT and CDR2 SNEGSKA (reference sequence). A note on this clone: Its specificity is unknown.

Sequencing used immunoSEQ multiplex PCR; TCRdb keeps in-frame clones, though not all of them. Of 85,000 to 130,000 clones in the sample, 94% were seen once. The clonotype comes from a human donor in good health. Source material: Tregs sorted from blood. The genes are TRBV20-1 and TRBJ2-7; D remains ambiguous. The CDR3 sequence: CSGDLNYEQYF. CDR3 coding DNA: TGCAGTGGGGATCTTAACTACGAGCAGTACTTC.